This T cell receptor (beta chain) comes out of a study of blood T cell repertoires in COVID-19 (dated by TCRdb to between 2020 and 2021). For the study in its entirety: Samples covering the acute and convalescent phases of COVID-19 were provided by collaborators in the United States, Italy and Spain. The material from the prospective study consisted of cDNA or gDNA derived from T cells, B-cell-depleted T cells, or PBMCs. The dataset comprised deeply sampled blood TCRbeta repertoires from subjects exposed to, actively infected with, or recovered from COVID-19. The repertoires were made available in a free public database intended to serve as a resource for research on the immune response to SARS-CoV-2. The samples were drawn from two sources: the first 160 participants of the ongoing ImmuneRACE study, and over 1,000 subjects contributed by 6 global collaborators. The sample metadata nearly always contained a de-identified subject ID, COVID-19 status, age in years and sex. Where available, HLA class I and class II types were obtained from metadata supplied by the sample provider rather than from assay-based typing.

What the work shows at the level of the full study, not this receptor alone: The quantity of clinical and demographic metadata differed by source and by participant and was supplied without curation.

TCRbeta CDR3 regions were amplified from genomic DNA using the immunoSEQ Assay, a bias-controlled multiplex PCR. In the source study's methods: Nucleated cell counts per sample were estimated from amplification of reference gene primers within the assay. To quantify the absolute abundance of each unique TCRbeta CDR3 rearrangement, sequence reads were collapsed and filtered. For each sample, productive Simpson clonality was calculated as the square root of Simpson's diversity index over productive rearrangements. TCRdb's version of the immuneACCESS table is confined to in-frame rearrangements and falls short of the full clone set. An unresolved V gene accounts for under half of the shortfall where checked; the remainder is of unknown origin. V, J and clone size reflect that table, while D and trimming were determined from the DNA. Here the sample has about 270,000 clones; approximately 91% occur a single time. The ten largest clones represent 2.3% of the sample.

Enrolling through a virtual design, the prospective study's participants ranged in age from roughly 18 to 89 years and lived across roughly 24 United States geographic areas. To assign participants to cohorts, the prospective study relied on clinical history that participants themselves reported in a screening survey and a study questionnaire. Mobile phlebotomists in the prospective study collected whole blood, serum and a nasopharyngeal or oropharyngeal swab from every participant. Additional blood draws and questionnaires over an approximately two-month period could optionally be provided by prospective study participants. Before DNA extraction, prospective study blood samples were shipped either frozen or at room temperature. The germline V gene yields MNHEY for CDR1 and SVGEGT for CDR2. The CDR3, from cysteine to phenylalanine, totals 13 residues. Only the CDR3 part of the read is kept: 39 bases, read in frame from the first base. V sheds 2 bases and J sheds 3 bases, leaving 8 bases between their ends.

As to this clone: Its antigen target is currently unknown. Within one base of it there is no much larger clone, and no base qualities were kept.

This clonotype was sampled from a woman between 40 and 55 years old with acute COVID-19. The sequenced material came from PBMCs or T cells enriched from blood (not recorded which). The rearranged segments are TRBV6-2 or TRBV6-3 and TRBJ2-7; too little of a D gene remains to name it. The CDR3 is CASSYGPVYEQYF. The nucleotide sequence reads TGTGCCAGCAGTTACGGTCCGGTCTACGAGCAGTACTTC.